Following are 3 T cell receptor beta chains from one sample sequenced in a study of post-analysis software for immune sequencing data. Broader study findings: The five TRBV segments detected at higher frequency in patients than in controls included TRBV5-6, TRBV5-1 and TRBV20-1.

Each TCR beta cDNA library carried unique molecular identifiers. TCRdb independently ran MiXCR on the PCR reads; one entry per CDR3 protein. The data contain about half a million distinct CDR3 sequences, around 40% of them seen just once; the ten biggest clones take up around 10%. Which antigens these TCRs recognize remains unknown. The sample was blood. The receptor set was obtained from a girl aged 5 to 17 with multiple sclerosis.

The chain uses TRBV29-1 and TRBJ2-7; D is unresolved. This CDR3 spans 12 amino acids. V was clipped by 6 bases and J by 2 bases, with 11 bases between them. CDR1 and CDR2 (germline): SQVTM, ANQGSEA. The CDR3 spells CSVATRTYEQYF. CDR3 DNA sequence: TGCAGCGTAGCAACAAGGACCTACGAGCAGTACTTC.

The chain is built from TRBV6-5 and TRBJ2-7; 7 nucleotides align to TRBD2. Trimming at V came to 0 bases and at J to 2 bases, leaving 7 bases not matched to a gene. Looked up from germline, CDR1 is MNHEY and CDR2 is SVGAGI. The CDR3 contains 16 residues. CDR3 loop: CASSYSLAAVTYEQYF. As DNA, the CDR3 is TGTGCCAGCAGTTACTCGCTAGCGGCAGTCACCTACGAGCAGTACTTC.

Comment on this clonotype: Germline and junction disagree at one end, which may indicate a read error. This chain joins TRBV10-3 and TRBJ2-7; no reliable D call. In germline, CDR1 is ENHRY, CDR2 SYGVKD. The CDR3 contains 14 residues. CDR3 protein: CVISESLGLYEQYF. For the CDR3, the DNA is TGTGTCATCAGTGAGTCTCTGGGCCTATACGAGCAGTACTTC.